This T cell receptor (beta chain) was sequenced during a study of shared clonotypes between healthy human individuals. Repertoires were generated with immunoSEQ multiplex PCR, while TCRdb's copy carries only in-frame clones and drops some. The sample contains about 1,800,000 clones, over 85% of which appear only once. Only CD45RO-negative cells positively selected for CCR7 counted as naive CD8 cells, so terminally differentiated effector memory CD45RA+ cells were excluded. There were no recent acute infections or vaccinations among the donors, who were healthy HIV-negative adults. Broader study findings: Roughly 4.7% was the fraction of naive CD4 clonotypes found shared across several donors.

A note on this clone: Its antigen is unidentified.

The ends were cut back, 5 bases at V and 8 bases at J, with 10 bases in the middle. This CDR3 has 11 residues. Germline V gene data show CDR1 as SEHNR and CDR2 as FQNEAQ (reference sequence). This sequence joins TRBV7-9 and TRBJ2-7; D tentatively fits TRBD1 or TRBD2 (5 bases each). The sequence was obtained from a man aged 18 to 29 in good health. Material for sequencing was naive CD8+ T cells sorted from blood. The CDR3 loop is CASSTSGQQYF. The CDR3 DNA sequence: TGTGCCAGCAGCACCTCGGGACAGCAGTACTTC.